Reported below is one TCR beta chain. The data were obtained in a study of blood T cell repertoires in COVID-19. Study background: Some COVID-19 samples were acute and others convalescent; all came from the United States, Italy and Spain. The analysed material was cDNA or gDNA that came from T cells, B-cell-depleted T cells, or PBMCs.

The germline gives CDR1 GTSNPN, CDR2 SVGIG (reference sequence). The CDR3 runs to 12 residues. The V gene lost 2 bases and the J gene lost 7 bases, with 11 bases spanning the gap. Sequencing used immunoSEQ multiplex PCR; TCRdb keeps in-frame clones, though not all of them. Of some 140,000 clones detected, 70% to 85% appear once; the ten largest clones hold roughly 3.6%. This rearrangement joins TRBV30 to TRBJ1-2, with a possible D match to TRBD1 (6 bases). Source material: peripheral blood. The clonotype originates from a man in his sixties with acute or convalescent COVID-19. The CDR3 is CAWSPSGVGYTF. The CDR3 coding sequence is TGTGCCTGGAGTCCATCAGGGGTTGGCTACACCTTC.